This entry features one T cell receptor (beta chain) sequence. The data originate from a study of blood T cell repertoires in COVID-19. Trimming took 6 bases from V and 7 from J, leaving 13 bases between them. Per the germline V gene, CDR1 is GTSNPN and CDR2 is SVGIG (reference sequence). The CDR3 contains 13 residues. Method: immunoSEQ multiplex PCR; TCRdb's copy keeps in-frame clones and lacks some. Here the sample spans approximately 160,000 clones, 70% to 90% being singletons. Sequences were obtained from peripheral blood. The origin of this receptor is an older woman with COVID-19, enrolled during active disease. V is TRBV30 and J is TRBJ1-6; unclear D gene. The CDR3 bases are TGTGCCTGCCGGGTTCTTCAAAATTCACCCCTCCACTTT. Its protein is CACRVLQNSPLHF.